Following are 7 T cell receptor beta chains from one sample sequenced in a study of regulatory T cells in long-lasting Graves disease. Time point noted: newly diagnosed GD, antithyroid drugs for less than 3 months. From PBMCs, RNA was extracted and then used to make the TCR library. Library construction for TCR beta used iRepertoire HTBI primers and Arm-PCR of CDR3 regions. MiXCR was run by TCRdb on the multiplex PCR reads, yielding one entry per CDR3 protein. The sample shows 550,000 to 700,000 distinct CDR3 sequences, around 16% of them seen only once. The same data also contributed to another study, on T cells in Graves' hyperthyroidism and ophthalmopathy.

The sample consisted of peripheral blood mononuclear cells (PBMCs), taken at new diagnosis, from a patient treated with antithyroid drugs. The source of these receptors is a man aged 18-30 years with Graves disease.

The table lists this clonotype with many counts. The rearrangement uses TRBV6-1 and TRBJ2-5; D call uncertain. This CDR3 is 14 amino acids long. Germline assignment: CDR1 MNHNS and CDR2 SASEGT. V was pared by 10 bases and J by 5 bases, with 20 bases between. CDR3 DNA: TGTGCCACCAATTCAAGGCCCTCTGGGGAGACCCAGTACTTC. It specifies CATNSRPSGETQYF.

The chain joins TRBV4-1 to TRBJ1-4, with D possibly TRBD1 on 6 matching bases. V was trimmed by 4 bases and J by 7 bases, leaving 19 bases between them. Germline values: CDR1 MGHRA, CDR2 YSYEKL. This CDR3 has 16 residues. For the CDR3, the DNA is TGCGCCAGCAGCCTCCCAGGCGGGGGGGCAGGTGAAAAACTGTTTTTT. Protein: CASSLPGGGAGEKLFF.

This clonotype has at least ten counts. This rearrangement joins TRBV5-1 to TRBJ1-1; no clear D. V dropped 4 bases and J dropped 6 bases, with 13 bases sitting between them. The germline CDR1 and CDR2 sequences are SGHRS and YFSETQ. The CDR3 is 13 amino acids. The CDR3 DNA is TGCGCCAGCAGCGGTGGTGGCTACCCTGAAGCTTTCTTT. This encodes CASSGGGYPEAFF.

This clonotype appeared many times. The chain recombines TRBV7-9 with TRBJ2-2; 10 bases line up with TRBD2. Germline V gives CDR1 SEHNR, CDR2 FQNEAQ (reference sequence). The junction had 13 bases not matched to a gene; V was cut back by 9 bases and J by 0 bases. The CDR3 extends over 18 amino acids. The CDR3 loop is CARGGPSGSLANTGELFF. In nucleotides, the CDR3 is TGTGCCAGAGGGGGTCCTAGCGGGAGCCTCGCGAACACCGGGGAGCTGTTTTTT.

This clonotype occurred many times. The chain joins TRBV24-1 to TRBJ2-2; D is uncertain. Germline V gives CDR1 KGHDR, CDR2 SFDVKD. The CDR3 is 13 amino acids. V was cut by 4 bases and J by 1 base, with 3 bases left in between. CDR3 amino acids: CATSEGNTGELFF. For the CDR3, the DNA is TGTGCCACCAGTGAGGGGAACACCGGGGAGCTGTTTTTT.

Ten or more counts support this clonotype. In DNA, the CDR3 is TGTGCCAGCAGCTTATTACCTAGCGGTAAAGAGACCCAGTACTTC. It specifies CASSLLPSGKETQYF. The chain uses TRBV7-3 and TRBJ2-5, with TRBD2 matching 7 bases. The germline CDR1 and CDR2 sequences are SGHTA and FQGTGA. CDR3 size: 15 residues. Trimming cost V 2 bases and J 3 bases; bases outside gene matches: 6.

The rearrangement links TRBV4-1 to TRBJ2-3; 9 bases are shared with TRBD2. The J call could be wrong; TRBJ2-5 is a better fit for the DNA end. CDR3 length equals 15 residues. Germline CDR1 and CDR2: MGHRA and YSYEKL. In DNA form, the CDR3 reads TGCGCCAGCAGCCAAGTTGGCGGGAGGGGGGGGACCCAGTACTTC. Protein product: CASSQVGGRGGTQYF.